The following is a T cell receptor beta chain sequence with its context. The sample is drawn from a study of blood T cell repertoires in COVID-19. Study at large: Some COVID-19 samples were acute and others convalescent; all came from the United States, Italy and Spain. PBMCs, B-cell-depleted T cells, or T cells provided the cDNA or gDNA that made up the material.

Per the original methods: Reference gene primers were amplified, and this amplification served to estimate nucleated cell counts. Profiled with immunoSEQ multiplex PCR; TCRdb holds only in-frame clones, not every one. The D gene and trimming were derived from the DNA, and the V and J assignments and clone size from that table. Counted here are fewer than 40,000 clones, more than 90% occurring once; the ten biggest clones make up about an eighth. Germline V lookup: CDR1 KGHSH, CDR2 LQKENI. The CDR3 runs to 16 residues. Trimming cost V 3 bases and J 1 base; bases outside gene matches: 4. The sequenced sample consisted of peripheral blood. The chain recombines TRBV18 with TRBJ2-2; 8 bases line up with TRBD1. The source is a human donor in a cohort sampled during active COVID-19. DNA of the CDR3: TGTGCCAGCTCACCCCGTACAGGGGGGAACACCGGGGAGCTGTTTTTT. Translating gives CASSPRTGGNTGELFF. Supplemented by reference TRBV18 and TRBJ2-2, the full variable domain reads NAGVMQNPRHLVRRRGQEARLRCSPMKGHSHVYWYRQLPEEGLKFMVYLQKENIIDESGMPKERFSAEFPKEGPSILRIQQVVRGDSAAYFCASSPRTGGNTGELFFGEGSRLTVL.